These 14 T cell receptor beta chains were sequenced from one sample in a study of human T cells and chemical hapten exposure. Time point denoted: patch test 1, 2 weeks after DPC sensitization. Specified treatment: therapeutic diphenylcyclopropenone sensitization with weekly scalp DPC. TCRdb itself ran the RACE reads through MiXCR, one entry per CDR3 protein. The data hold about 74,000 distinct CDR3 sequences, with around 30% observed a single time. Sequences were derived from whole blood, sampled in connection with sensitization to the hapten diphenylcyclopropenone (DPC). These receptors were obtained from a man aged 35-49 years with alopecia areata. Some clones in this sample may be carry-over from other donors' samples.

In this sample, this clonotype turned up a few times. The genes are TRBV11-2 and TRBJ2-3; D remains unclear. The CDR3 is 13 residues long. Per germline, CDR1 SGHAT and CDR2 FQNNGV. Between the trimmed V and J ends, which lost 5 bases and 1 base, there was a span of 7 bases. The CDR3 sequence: CASSPVGTDTQYF. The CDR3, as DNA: TGTGCCAGCAGCCCCGTCGGCACAGATACGCAGTATTTT.

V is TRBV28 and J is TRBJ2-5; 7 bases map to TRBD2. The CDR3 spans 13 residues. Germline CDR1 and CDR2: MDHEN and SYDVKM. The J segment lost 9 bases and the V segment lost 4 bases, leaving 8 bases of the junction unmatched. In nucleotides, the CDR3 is TGTGCCAGCAGTTCCGGGGTTCGGGGGGCCCAGTACTTC. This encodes CASSSGVRGAQYF.

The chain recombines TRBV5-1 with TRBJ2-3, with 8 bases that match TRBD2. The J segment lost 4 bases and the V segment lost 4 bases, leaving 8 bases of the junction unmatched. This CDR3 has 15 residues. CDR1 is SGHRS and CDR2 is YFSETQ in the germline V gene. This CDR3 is CASSREGRAADTQYF. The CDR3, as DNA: TGCGCCAGCAGCCGGGAGGGCAGGGCTGCAGATACGCAGTATTTT.

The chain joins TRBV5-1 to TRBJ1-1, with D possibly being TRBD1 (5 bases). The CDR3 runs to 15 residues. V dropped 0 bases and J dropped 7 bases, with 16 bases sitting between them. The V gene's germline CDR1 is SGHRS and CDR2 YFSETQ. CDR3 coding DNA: TGCGCCAGCAGCTTGGTAGGGGTAGAAGAGAGTGAAGCTTTCTTT. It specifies CASSLVGVEESEAFF.

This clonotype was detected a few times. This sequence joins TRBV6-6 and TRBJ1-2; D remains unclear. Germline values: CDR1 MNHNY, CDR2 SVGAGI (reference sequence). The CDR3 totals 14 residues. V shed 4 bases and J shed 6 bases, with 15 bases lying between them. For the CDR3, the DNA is TGTGCCAGCAGTTTCGCCGCGGGGAGAGATGGCTACACCTTC. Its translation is CASSFAAGRDGYTF.

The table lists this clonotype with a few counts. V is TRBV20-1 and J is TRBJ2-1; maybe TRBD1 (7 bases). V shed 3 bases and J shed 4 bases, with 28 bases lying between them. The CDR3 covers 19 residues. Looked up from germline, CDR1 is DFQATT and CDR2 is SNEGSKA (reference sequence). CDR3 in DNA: TGCAGTGCTAGGACTTATCAGGTGCCGGAGGGGGCTTTATACAATGAGCAGTTCTTC. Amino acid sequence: CSARTYQVPEGALYNEQFF.

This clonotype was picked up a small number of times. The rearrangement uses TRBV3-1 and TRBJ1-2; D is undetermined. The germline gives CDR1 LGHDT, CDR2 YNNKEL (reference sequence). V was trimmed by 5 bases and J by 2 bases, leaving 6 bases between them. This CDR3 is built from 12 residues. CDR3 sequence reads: CASSGSNYGYTF. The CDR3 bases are TGTGCCAGCAGCGGATCCAACTATGGCTACACCTTC. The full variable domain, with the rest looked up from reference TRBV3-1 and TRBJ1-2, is DTAVSQTPKYLVTQMGNDKSIKCEQNLGHDTMYWYKQDSKKFLKIMFSYNNKELIINETVPNRFSPKSPDKAHLNLHINSLELGDSAVYFCASSGSNYGYTFGSGTRLTVV.

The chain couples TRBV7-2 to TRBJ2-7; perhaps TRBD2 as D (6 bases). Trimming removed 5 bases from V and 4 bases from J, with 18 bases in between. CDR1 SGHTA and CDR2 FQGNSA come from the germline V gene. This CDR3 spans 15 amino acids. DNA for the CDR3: TGTGCCAGCAGCGCACAACCGGGAGCCCTGTACGAGCAGTACTTC. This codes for CASSAQPGALYEQYF. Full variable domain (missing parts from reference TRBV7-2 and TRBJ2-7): GAGVSQSPSNKVTEKGKDVELRCDPISGHTALYWYRQSLGQGLEFLIYFQGNSAPDKSGLPSDRFSAERTGGSVSTLTIQRTQQEDSAVYLCASSAQPGALYEQYFGPGTRLTVT.

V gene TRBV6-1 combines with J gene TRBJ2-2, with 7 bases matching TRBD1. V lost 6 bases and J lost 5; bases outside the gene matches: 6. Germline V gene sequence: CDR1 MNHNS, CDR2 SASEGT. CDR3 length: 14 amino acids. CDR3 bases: TGTGCCAGCAGGGGACAGATTGCTACCGGGGAGCTGTTTTTT. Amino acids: CASRGQIATGELFF.

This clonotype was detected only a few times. The DNA of the CDR3 is TGTGCCAGCAGTCCCCAGCCCCTTGGTACCAATGAGCAGTTCTTC. Translated: CASSPQPLGTNEQFF. J is TRBJ2-1 and V is TRBV12-3 or TRBV12-4; D gene ambiguous. The CDR3 totals 15 residues. The V and J ends lost 5 bases and 6 bases respectively, with 17 bases between them.

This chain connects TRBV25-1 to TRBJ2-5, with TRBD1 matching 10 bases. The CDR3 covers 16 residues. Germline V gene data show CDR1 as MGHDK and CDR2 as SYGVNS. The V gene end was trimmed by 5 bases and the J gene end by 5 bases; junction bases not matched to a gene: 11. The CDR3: CASSQLTGGYYETQYF. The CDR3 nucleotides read TGTGCCAGCAGTCAACTGACAGGGGGCTATTATGAGACCCAGTACTTC.

CDR3 sequence (DNA): TGTGCCAGCAGCTCCGTGCTCGGGACAGGGGCTGGTGGCTACACCTTC. As protein: CASSSVLGTGAGGYTF. The rearrangement joins TRBV13 to TRBJ1-2; TRBD1 aligns across 10 bases. V gave up 4 bases and J gave up 7 bases; unmatched junction bases: 12. The CDR3 sequence is 16 residues long. Germline loops: CDR1 PRHDT, CDR2 FYEKMQ (reference sequence). The entire variable domain, with the rest obtained from reference TRBV13 and TRBJ1-2, is as follows: AAGVIQSPRHLIKEKRETATLKCYPIPRHDTVYWYQQGPGQDPQFLISFYEKMQSDKGSIPDRFSAQQFSDYHSELNMSSLELGDSALYFCASSSVLGTGAGGYTFGSGTRLTVV.

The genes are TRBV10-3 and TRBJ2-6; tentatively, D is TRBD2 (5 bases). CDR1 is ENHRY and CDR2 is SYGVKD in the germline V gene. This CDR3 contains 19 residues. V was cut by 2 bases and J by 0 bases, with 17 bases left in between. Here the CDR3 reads CAISEGIGRGSSGANVLTF. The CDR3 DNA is TGTGCCATCAGTGAGGGAATCGGACGGGGAAGCTCTGGGGCCAACGTCCTGACTTTC.

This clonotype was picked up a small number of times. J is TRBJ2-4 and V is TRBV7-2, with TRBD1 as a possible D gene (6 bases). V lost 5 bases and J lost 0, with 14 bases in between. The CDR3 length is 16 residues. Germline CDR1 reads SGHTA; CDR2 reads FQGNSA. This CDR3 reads CASSPRTEKAKNIQYF. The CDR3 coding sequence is TGTGCCAGCAGCCCCCGGACAGAGAAAGCCAAAAACATTCAGTACTTC.